The rows below give T cell receptor beta chains drawn from one sample of a study of shared clonotypes between healthy human individuals. The protocol was immunoSEQ multiplex PCR, while the TCRdb copy is restricted to in-frame clones and leaves out a portion. In the table there are 1.6 million or so clones, roughly 98.5% of which are singletons. The specimen was naive CD4+ T cells sorted from blood. Receptors originate from a man aged 25 to 40 in good health. Each CDR3 is given with its conserved first and last residue. The D gene is left open where the match is weak. Size is stated for part of the rows, as once, few or many counts, or as a class when the clone is expanded.

V	D	size	J	DNA	CDR3
TRBV28	-	once	TRBJ2-3	TGTGCCAGCAGTTTTTCCGGGGGACGCACAGATACGCAGTATTTT	CASSFSGGRTDTQYF
TRBV5-1	-	-	TRBJ2-3	TGCGCCAGCAGCTTGGGTGTACCGGGGACAGATACGCAGTATTTT	CASSLGVPGTDTQYF
TRBV18	-	-	TRBJ2-2	TGTGCCAGCTCACCAATTTTCGTAACAGAAGATACCGGGGAGCTGTTTTTT	CASSPIFVTEDTGELFF
TRBV5-1	TRBD1	-	TRBJ1-1	TGCGCCAGCAGCCCTACCGGGACAGGGAGGTGGGACACTGAAGCTTTCTTT	CASSPTGTGRWDTEAFF
TRBV9	TRBD2	-	TRBJ2-1	TGTGCCAGCAGCCGGACTAGCGGGACCCCGCAGGAGCAGTTCTTC	CASSRTSGTPQEQFF
TRBV7-8	TRBD2	-	TRBJ2-1	TGTGCCAGCAGCTTAGTATCGGGCGGGAGGGGGTTCTTC	CASSLVSGGRGFF
TRBV19	-	-	TRBJ2-2	TGTGCCAGTAGTAGCACCGGGGAGCTGTTTTTT	CASSSTGELFF
TRBV5-1	-	few	TRBJ2-5	TGCGCCAGCAGCTTGGCTCAGGGGCCCACCCAAGAGACCCAGTACTTC	CASSLAQGPTQETQYF
TRBV7-9	-	-	TRBJ2-7	TGTGCCAGCGCTTCAGGACCCAGGCGGTACGACTACGAGCAGTACTTC	CASASGPRRYDYEQYF
TRBV18	-	-	TRBJ2-1	TGTGCCAGCTCACTGGGTCCGCCAGCCACCTACAATGAGCAGTTCTTC	CASSLGPPATYNEQFF
TRBV15	TRBD2	once	TRBJ2-7	TGTGCCACCAGCAGAGACTCTAGCGGGTTCTACGAGCAGTACTTC	CATSRDSSGFYEQYF
TRBV28	TRBD1	-	TRBJ2-7	TGTGCCAGCAGTTCGGGACAGCGAACCGAGCAGTACTTC	CASSSGQRTEQYF
TRBV10-1	-	-	TRBJ1-1	TGCGCCAGCAGTGAGTCGATGGGCCAAGTCCTTTCTGGCGACACTGAAGCTTTCTTT	CASSESMGQVLSGDTEAFF
TRBV7-8	TRBD2	-	TRBJ2-1	TGTGCCAGCAGCTCAAAAACCGGACTAGCGGAAAACAATGAGCAGTTCTTC	CASSSKTGLAENNEQFF
TRBV9	TRBD2	-	TRBJ2-3	TGTGCCAGCAGCGTAACAACTAGCGGGAGAAGCGGTACGCAGTATTTT	CASSVTTSGRSGTQYF
TRBV6-5	-	-	TRBJ2-7	TGTGCCAGCAGTCTCAGGACACCGACCTACGAGCAGTACTTC	CASSLRTPTYEQYF
TRBV6-5	-	-	TRBJ2-3	TGTGCCAGCAGTTACTCGCGGACAGCAAGCCCAGATACGCAGTATTTT	CASSYSRTASPDTQYF
TRBV5-1	TRBD1	-	TRBJ2-1	TGCGCCAGCAGCCCCTCGACAGGGTCGGGCGATGAGCAGTTCTTC	CASSPSTGSGDEQFF
TRBV11-1	TRBD2	once	TRBJ2-1	TGTGCCAGCAGCTTGCCACGCGGGAGAGAAAATGAGCAGTTCTTC	CASSLPRGRENEQFF
TRBV28	TRBD1	-	TRBJ2-1	TGTGCCAGCAGTTCCGGGACAGGGATTTACAATGAGCAGTTCTTC	CASSSGTGIYNEQFF
TRBV5-1	-	-	TRBJ2-1	TGCGCCAGCAGCTTGGAAGGGGCTGGATCCTACAATGAGCAGTTCTTC	CASSLEGAGSYNEQFF
TRBV15	TRBD2	-	TRBJ2-3	TGTGCCACCAGCAGAGGGGGGACTAGCGGGCTCACAGATACGCAGTATTTT	CATSRGGTSGLTDTQYF
TRBV27	-	-	TRBJ1-1	TGTGCCAGCAGTTTTGATTCTTTCGGGGGGCTCATCTTT	CASSFDSFGGLIF
TRBV2	-	-	TRBJ2-7	TGTGCCAGCAGTGATTTAGGCACAGGAGCCAACGAGCAGTACTTC	CASSDLGTGANEQYF
TRBV5-4	-	-	TRBJ1-4	TGTGCCAGCAGCTTACGGGGCGGCCTTAATGAAAAACTGTTTTTT	CASSLRGGLNEKLFF
TRBV6-6	TRBD1	-	TRBJ2-5	TGTGCCAGCAGTAGACGTCCGGGACAGAGACAAGAGACCCAGTACTTC	CASSRRPGQRQETQYF
TRBV5-1	-	-	TRBJ1-5	TGCGCCAGCAGCTTGGAATCGGGAATTGGACAGCCCCAGCATTTT	CASSLESGIGQPQHF
TRBV19	-	-	TRBJ2-2	TGTGCCACCTCCGAGGCAGTCGGGGAGCTGTTTTTT	CATSEAVGELFF
TRBV5-1	TRBD2	-	TRBJ2-1	TGCGCCAGCAGCTCGCTACTAGCGGGAGCGGGGAATGAGCAGTTCTTC	CASSSLLAGAGNEQFF
TRBV21-1	-	-	TRBJ1-1	TGTGCCAGCATTCGCACTGAAGCTTTCTTT	CASIRTEAFF
TRBV7-9	-	-	TRBJ2-7	TGTGCCAGCAGCTTAGGACAGATTGCCTACGAGCAGTACTTC	CASSLGQIAYEQYF
TRBV5-1	-	-	TRBJ2-1	TGCGCCAGCAGCTTCACTGGCAATGAGCAGTTCTTC	CASSFTGNEQFF
TRBV12-5	-	-	TRBJ2-3	TGTGCTAGTGGTTTAGGAGATACGCAGTATTTT	CASGLGDTQYF
TRBV30	-	-	TRBJ2-2	TGTGCCTGGAGTGAAGGGACCGGGGGTCGGGTCGGGGAGCTGTTTTTT	CAWSEGTGGRVGELFF
TRBV5-1	-	-	TRBJ2-2	TGCGCCAGCGGCCAAACGAACACCGGGGAGCTGTTTTTT	CASGQTNTGELFF
TRBV10-3	TRBD1	-	TRBJ1-1	TGTGCCATCTCGTACCGGGACAGTGAAGCTTTCTTT	CAISYRDSEAFF
TRBV5-1	TRBD2	-	TRBJ2-5	TGCGCCAGCAGTATAGCGGGAGTTCAAGAGACCCAGTACTTC	CASSIAGVQETQYF
TRBV19	TRBD2	-	TRBJ2-7	TGTGCCACCAAGACTAGCGGCCTCTCCTACGAGCAGTACTTC	CATKTSGLSYEQYF
TRBV28	TRBD2	-	TRBJ2-3	TGTGCCAGCAGTCTTATTAGACACGGACTAGCTAGGGATACGCAGTATTTT	CASSLIRHGLARDTQYF
TRBV11-1	TRBD2	few	TRBJ2-3	TGTGCCAGCACCCTGAGGACTAGCGGGTTCGATACGCAGTATTTT	CASTLRTSGFDTQYF
TRBV28	TRBD2	-	TRBJ2-7	TGTGCCAGCAGTTTAAAAACTAGCGGGAGATACGAGCAGTACTTC	CASSLKTSGRYEQYF
TRBV7-2	TRBD2	-	TRBJ2-7	TGTGCCAGCAGCCCCACTACTAGCGGGAGGTCAGAACAGTACTTC	CASSPTTSGRSEQYF
TRBV5-1	TRBD1	-	TRBJ2-2	TGCGCCAGCAGCCGTGGGACAGGGGGCCGCTGGCTTGACACCGGGGAGCTGTTTTTT	CASSRGTGGRWLDTGELFF
TRBV5-1	TRBD1	-	TRBJ2-1	TGCGCCAGCAGTCGGACAGGGTCTAATGAGCAGTTCTTC	CASSRTGSNEQFF
TRBV5-4	TRBD1	-	TRBJ1-2	TGTGCCAGCAGCTGGGACAGCGACTATGGCTACACCTTC	CASSWDSDYGYTF
TRBV5-1	-	-	TRBJ2-5	TGCGCCAGCAGCTTATACGGAGACCAAGAGACCCAGTACTTC	CASSLYGDQETQYF
TRBV5-1	-	-	TRBJ2-2	TGCGCCAGCAGCTTGTTCAGTGACACCGGGGAGCTGTTTTTT	CASSLFSDTGELFF
TRBV6-5	-	-	TRBJ2-7	TGTGCCAGCAGTTATACGTCCGGATCTTCCTACGAGCAGTACTTC	CASSYTSGSSYEQYF
TRBV11-2	-	-	TRBJ2-3	TGTGCCAGCAGCTTACGGTCACTCCTTGGCAACACAGATACGCAGTATTTT	CASSLRSLLGNTDTQYF
TRBV29-1	TRBD1	-	TRBJ1-1	TGCAGCGCTCAGACAGGGCTCATGAACACTGAAGCTTTCTTT	CSAQTGLMNTEAFF
TRBV7-3	-	-	TRBJ2-1	TGTGCCAGCAGCTTATCAGGCAGTGAGCAGTTCTTC	CASSLSGSEQFF
TRBV7-3	TRBD1	-	TRBJ1-1	TGTGCCAGCAGCCTCCTCCCTGGGGAGGGGGCAGTTGTCACTGAAGCTTTCTTT	CASSLLPGEGAVVTEAFF
TRBV19	TRBD2	-	TRBJ2-1	TGTGCCAGTTCGCCGGGACTAGCTAGTTACAATGAGCAGTTCTTC	CASSPGLASYNEQFF
TRBV27	TRBD1	-	TRBJ2-7	TGTGCCAGCAGTTTTTGGGCCCCCGGGACAGGGTTTACCTACGAGCAGTACTTC	CASSFWAPGTGFTYEQYF
TRBV5-1	TRBD2	-	TRBJ2-2	TGCGCCAGCAGCACTGCGGGAGTAAATACCGGGGAGCTGTTTTTT	CASSTAGVNTGELFF
TRBV7-8	TRBD2	-	TRBJ2-1	TGTGCCAGCAGCTTTGGCCGGGAGGCCCCCTACAATGAGCAGTTCTTC	CASSFGREAPYNEQFF
TRBV6-1	TRBD2	-	TRBJ2-1	TGTGCCAGCAGTTTACTTAGCGGGAGGGAAAATGAGCAGTTCTTC	CASSLLSGRENEQFF
TRBV19	-	-	TRBJ1-4	TGTGCCAGTACTTCCGGGGACGCAACTAATGAAAAACTGTTTTTT	CASTSGDATNEKLFF
TRBV25-1	-	-	TRBJ2-3	TGTGCCAGCAGTGAGAGGACAGCCGCCCTGCAGTATTTT	CASSERTAALQYF
TRBV9	-	-	TRBJ1-1	TGTGCCAGCAGCGATAGGGGATTTACCTCGAACACTGAAGCTTTCTTT	CASSDRGFTSNTEAFF